One sample yielded the 20 T cell receptor beta chains listed below, sequenced in a study of spatial heterogeneity in lung cancer (dated by TCRdb to between 2018 and 2021). What the work shows at the level of the full study, not this receptor alone: The tumor nonsynonymous mutation count correlated with the number of expanded alpha and beta TCRs within the tumor.

No antigen has been identified for these receptors. Library method: 5' RACE. The run used a NextSeq 500. In-frame beta chains were kept once TCRdb had trimmed the public reads at Q25 with fastp and called clones with MiXCR. CDR3 protein duplicates are merged, each entry listing the most common genes and DNA. For this sample there are 9,000 to 13,000 distinct CDR3 sequences; around 7.9% appear just once. Clones ranked in the top ten supply less than 25% of the sample. The sample's time point label, decoded: sample taken at primary tumor resection. The material sequenced was lung tumor tissue, taken at surgery. These receptors were collected from a female donor with early-stage non-small cell lung cancer.

This clonotype was seen repeatedly, ten times or more. Because this beta chain is a stray read in a library intended to capture alpha chains, its abundance should not be given much weight. The V gene is TRBV4-1, the J gene TRBJ2-5; 9 positions match TRBD1. The CDR3 contains 16 residues. The junction had 10 bases not matched to a gene; V was cut back by 3 bases and J by 5 bases. The V gene's germline CDR1 is MGHRA and CDR2 YSYEKL. The CDR3 here is CASSQLDRGSMETQYF. The CDR3 nucleotides read TGCGCCAGCAGCCAGCTAGACAGGGGGAGTATGGAGACCCAGTACTTC.

A remark on this clonotype: The library was designed around alpha chains, so this beta chain is a stray read whose abundance carries little weight. The V call is TRBV6-2 or TRBV6-3, the J call TRBJ1-6; D not certain. The ends were cut back, 2 bases at V and 10 bases at J, with 3 bases in the middle. This CDR3 has 11 amino acids. Germline CDR1 is MNHEY and CDR2 is SVGEGT. CDR3 residues: CASSYPSPLHF. The CDR3 nucleotides are TGTGCCAGCAGTTACCCGTCACCCCTCCACTTT.

This clonotype ranks as medium-sized. Being off target in a library aimed at alpha chains, this beta chain has a size of little meaning. The CDR3 DNA follows: TGTGCCAGCAGTGCTCCTGCAGGGTTGAGAAACTATGGCTACACCTTC. Its translation is CASSAPAGLRNYGYTF. The chain couples TRBV6-2 or TRBV6-3 to TRBJ1-2, with D perhaps matching TRBD1 (5 bases). The CDR3 spans 16 residues. CDR1 and CDR2 (germline): MNHEY, SVGEGT. V dropped 5 bases and J dropped 2 bases, with 18 bases sitting between them.

To note about this clonotype: This beta chain was picked up by a library intended for alpha chains and is off target, so its count carries little meaning. V and J are TRBV27 and TRBJ1-1; TRBD1 matches at 7 bases. The V segment lost 2 bases and the J segment 8 bases; nucleotides outside the gene matches: 8. Germline V lookup: CDR1 MNHEY, CDR2 SMNVEV (reference sequence). The CDR3 length is 14 residues. The CDR3 spells CASSLILRTGEAFF. The DNA for the CDR3 is TGTGCCAGCAGTTTAATTCTTAGGACAGGCGAAGCTTTCTTT.

This clonotype was observed many times. With the library built for alpha chains, this beta chain is off target and its frequency is not meaningful. This rearrangement joins TRBV5-1 to TRBJ2-1, with D possibly being TRBD2 (7 bases). Trimming took 1 base from V and 9 from J, leaving 14 bases between them. Germline V CDR1 and CDR2: SGHRS, YFSETQ. The CDR3 length is 14 residues. The CDR3 nucleotides are TGCGCCAGCAGCTTGTTGGGGGGGCCCCCTGAGCAGTTCTTC. Amino acid sequence: CASSLLGGPPEQFF.

This clonotype rates as medium-sized. The library was designed around alpha chains, so this beta chain is a stray read whose abundance carries little weight. V gene TRBV30 combines with J gene TRBJ2-3, with 10 bases identical to TRBD2. With 7 bases clipped from V and 0 bases from J, the junction kept 7 bases outside the gene matches. In germline, CDR1 is GTSNPN, CDR2 SVGIG (reference sequence). The CDR3 consists of 15 residues. CDR3 region: CASTLSGGSTDTQYF. The CDR3 DNA reads as TGTGCCTCAACCCTTAGCGGGGGGAGCACAGATACGCAGTATTTT.

There are a few counts of this clonotype. A read error may produce the germline difference seen at one junction end. This beta chain slipped into a library made for alpha chains as a stray read, so its size is not meaningful. V is TRBV7-7 and J is TRBJ2-5, with 7 bases lining up with TRBD2. The CDR3 extends over 15 amino acids. Germline V gene sequence: CDR1 SSHAT, CDR2 FNYEAQ (reference sequence). CDR3 nucleotide sequence: TGTGCTAGCAGCCTGGACGGGGGAGGGCGACAGACCCAGTACTTC. Its translation: CASSLDGGGRQTQYF.

By sample share, this clonotype is medium-sized. At one boundary the junction diverges from the germline segment, which might be a read error. Since it is a stray read in a library aimed at alpha chains, this beta chain has a size that is not meaningful. This sequence joins TRBV28 and TRBJ2-4; D possibly matches TRBD1 or TRBD2 (5 bases each). Germline-derived CDR1 and CDR2 are MDHEN and SYDVKM. The CDR3 loop spans 12 amino acids. The CDR3 protein is CASSSGTRLEGF. The CDR3 region has the DNA TGTGCCAGCAGTTCTGGGACCCGACTCGAGGGGTTC.

This clonotype has at least ten counts. The size of this beta chain means little, since it is a stray read in a library made for alpha chains. The V gene is TRBV12-3 or TRBV12-4, the J gene TRBJ1-3; the D gene is possibly TRBD1 (6 bases). CDR3 length: 16 residues. Trimming removed 3 bases from V and 0 bases from J, with 12 bases in between. Here the CDR3 reads CASSFGQQISGNTIYF. As DNA, the CDR3 is TGTGCCAGCAGTTTTGGACAGCAGATCTCTGGAAACACCATATATTTT.

This clonotype was seen at least ten times. This beta chain lies outside the target of a library built for alpha chains; its clone size means little. This chain uses TRBV6-2 or TRBV6-3 with TRBJ2-7; TRBD1 agrees at 7 bases. Germline values: CDR1 MNHEY, CDR2 SVGEGT. The CDR3 covers 15 residues. V lost 5 bases to trimming and J lost 0 bases; unmatched junction nucleotides: 7. The CDR3 here is CASSTDRLASYEQYF. For the CDR3, the DNA is TGTGCCAGCAGTACGGACAGGCTAGCCTCCTACGAGCAGTACTTC.

This clonotype was counted at least ten times. This beta chain represents an off-target read in a library built for alpha chains; its size is of limited meaning. This sequence joins TRBV20-1 and TRBJ1-1; perhaps TRBD1 as D (5 bases). This CDR3 contains 11 residues. Germline V lookup: CDR1 DFQATT, CDR2 SNEGSKA (reference sequence). DNA of the CDR3: TGCAAACCGGGGCGAAGCACTGAAGCTTTCTTT. As protein: CKPGRSTEAFF.

In its sample, this clonotype was seen many times. This beta chain was picked up by a library intended for alpha chains and is off target, so its count carries little meaning. The chain joins TRBV20-1 to TRBJ1-4, with D possibly being TRBD1 (5 bases). Germline V gene sequence: CDR1 DFQATT, CDR2 SNEGSKA (reference sequence). Trimming removed 5 bases from V and 14 bases from J, with 15 bases in between. The CDR3 has 11 residues. This CDR3 is CSARSRDSLFF. The DNA of the CDR3 is TGCAGTGCTCGATCTCGGGACTCCCTGTTTTTT.

By frequency in the sample, this clonotype is medium-sized. Within a library made for alpha chains, this beta chain is off target, and its count is uninformative. The CDR3: CASSFQSKTQYF. CDR3 in DNA: TGTGCCAGCAGTTTCCAGAGTAAGACCCAGTACTTC. The chain recombines TRBV27 with TRBJ2-5; D remains ambiguous. The V end was cut by 3 bases, the J end by 6 bases, with 8 bases between. The CDR3 length is 12 residues. Germline lookup yields CDR1 MNHEY and CDR2 SMNVEV (reference sequence).

This clonotype was recorded many times. This beta chain is a stray sequence in a library constructed for alpha chains; its clone size is not meaningful. The rearrangement joins TRBV2 to TRBJ2-5, with D tentatively TRBD2 (6 bases). Germline V gene lookup returns CDR1 SNHLY and CDR2 FYNNEI. Trimming left V 5 bases short and J 6 bases short, with 16 bases between. The CDR3 runs to 14 residues. CDR3 DNA: TGTGCCAGCAGTAAAGGCAGGGAGGTGCAGACCCAGTACTTC. It translates to CASSKGREVQTQYF.

This clonotype was observed many times. Found in a library prepared for alpha chains, this beta chain is an off-target read, and its abundance has little meaning. J is TRBJ2-3 and V is TRBV6-2 or TRBV6-3; perhaps TRBD2 as D (6 bases). The germline V gene has CDR1 MNHEY and CDR2 SVGEGT. Trimming took off 5 bases at V and 5 bases at J, with 14 bases between the two ends. The CDR3 length is 14 residues. The CDR3 is CASSRSGGEDTQYF. The CDR3 DNA reads TGTGCCAGCAGTCGTTCCGGGGGAGAAGATACGCAGTATTTT.

This clonotype has at least ten counts. Being off target in a library aimed at alpha chains, this beta chain has a size of little meaning. This chain uses TRBV9 with TRBJ1-4, with 7 bases identical to TRBD1. The germline V gene encodes CDR1 SGDLS and CDR2 YYNGEE. There are 14 residues in the CDR3. J gave up 3 bases and V 3 bases, and 2 bases lay outside the gene matches. CDR3 residues: CASSAQGANEKLFF. The CDR3 DNA follows: TGTGCCAGCAGCGCGCAGGGGGCTAATGAAAAACTGTTTTTT.

This clonotype was detected a few times. Little can be read into the size of this beta chain, an off-target read in a library designed for alpha chains. The V call is TRBV20-1, the J call TRBJ2-5; D is perhaps TRBD2 (5 bases). V shed 1 base and J shed 5 bases, with 14 bases lying between them. Germline-derived CDR1 and CDR2 are DFQATT and SNEGSKA (reference sequence). CDR3 length: 14 residues. The CDR3 region has the DNA TGCAGTGCTAGAGCCCCCCCCGGCGGGGAGACCCAGTACTTC. It codes for CSARAPPGGETQYF.

Ten or more counts support this clonotype. Because this beta chain is a stray read in a library intended to capture alpha chains, its abundance should not be given much weight. This chain joins TRBV4-2 and TRBJ2-5; D is unresolved. The V and J ends lost 1 base and 5 bases respectively, with 14 bases between them. The CDR3 length is 15 residues. The germline CDR1 and CDR2 sequences are LGHNA and YNFKEQ. DNA of the CDR3: TGTGCCAGCAGCCAAGTGGGATCCAGCGCGGAGACCCAGTACTTC. Translating gives CASSQVGSSAETQYF.

The table lists this clonotype with many counts. This beta chain was picked up by a library intended for alpha chains and is off target, so its count carries little meaning. The genes are TRBV28 and TRBJ1-2; perhaps TRBD1 as D (6 bases). The CDR3 totals 15 residues. CDR1 is MDHEN, CDR2 SYDVKM, per germline. Trimming took 4 bases from V and 4 from J, leaving 16 bases between them. The CDR3 here is CASSSTGGRTYGYTF. The CDR3 coding sequence is TGTGCCAGCAGTTCCACGGGGGGGCGGACCTATGGCTACACCTTC.

This clonotype has a count of ten or more. The size of this beta chain means little, since it is a stray read in a library made for alpha chains. This chain links TRBV28 with TRBJ2-7; no clear D gene. Germline loops: CDR1 MDHEN, CDR2 SYDVKM. V lost 8 bases and J lost 0, with 14 bases in between. There are 14 residues in the CDR3. The CDR3 sequence is CASLDFTSSYEQYF. Here the CDR3 DNA reads TGTGCCAGCTTAGACTTCACGAGCTCCTACGAGCAGTACTTC.